The source of this TCR beta chain is a study of OX40 agonist ivuxolimab in advanced cancers. Study in general: Ivuxolimab, an agonistic anti-OX40 (CD134) antibody, was given to patients. Patients with hepatocellular carcinoma, melanoma, renal cell or head and neck cancer made up the dose-escalation patients. Study-wide results and limits: What antigens the expanded peripheral T cells recognized was never established.

Germline V lookup: CDR1 LNHDA, CDR2 SQIVND (reference sequence). The ends were cut back, 8 bases at V and 4 bases at J, with 12 bases in the middle. This CDR3 has 12 amino acids. Assay used: immunoSEQ multiplex PCR; TCRdb lists only in-frame clones, some missing. The sample shows about 79,000 clones, 94% of them seen only once. In regard to this clone: Its antigen is not identified.

The sequencing here drew on CD4+ or CD8+ T cells sorted from blood, taken in a trial of the OX40 agonist ivuxolimab. The J gene is TRBJ2-7, the V gene TRBV19; D is uncertain. This clonotype was obtained from an adult with an advanced solid tumor such as melanoma, head and neck, liver or kidney cancer. CDR3 sequence reads: CASSGLRYEQYF. Written as DNA, the CDR3 is TGTGCCAGTTCCGGCTTGCGGTACGAGCAGTACTTC.